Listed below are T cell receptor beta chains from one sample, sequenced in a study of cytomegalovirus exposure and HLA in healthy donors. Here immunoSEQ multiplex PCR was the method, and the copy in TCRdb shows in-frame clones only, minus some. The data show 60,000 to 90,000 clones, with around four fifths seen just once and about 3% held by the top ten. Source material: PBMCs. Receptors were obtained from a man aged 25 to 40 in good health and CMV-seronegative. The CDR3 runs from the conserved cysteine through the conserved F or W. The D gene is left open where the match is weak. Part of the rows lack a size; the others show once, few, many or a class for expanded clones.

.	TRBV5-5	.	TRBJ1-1	TGTGCCAGCTCCACCGCAAAGGGACTGGAGGCTTTCTTT	CASSTAKGLEAFF
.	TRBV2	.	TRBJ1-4	TGTGCCAGCAGTGAAGGCGGGCCTACTAATGAAAAACTGTTTTTT	CASSEGGPTNEKLFF
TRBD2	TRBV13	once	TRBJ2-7	TGTGCCACGACGAAGCGGGGGGAGGCCTACGAGCAGTACTTC	CATTKRGEAYEQYF
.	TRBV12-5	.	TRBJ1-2	TGTGCTAGTGGTCCGGTGAAGGCAGGGCCGATGTATGGAGGCTACACCTTC	CASGPVKAGPMYGGYTF
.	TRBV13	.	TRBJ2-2	TGTGCCAGCAGCCAAAGGAGGGGGCTCGGCACCGGGGAGCTGTTTTTT	CASSQRRGLGTGELFF
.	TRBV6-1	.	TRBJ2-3	TGTGCCAGCAGTCTAACTCTTGGTACGCAGTATTTT	CASSLTLGTQYF
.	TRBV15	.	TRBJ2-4	TGTGCCACCAGCAGTTCCTCGGGAAACATTCAGTACTTC	CATSSSSGNIQYF
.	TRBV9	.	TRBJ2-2	TGTGCCAGCAGCGTAGTTAGCACCGGGGAGCTGTTTTTT	CASSVVSTGELFF
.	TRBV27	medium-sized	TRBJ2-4	TGTGCCAGCAGTTTTACCGTAGGGAGCCTTCAGTACTTC	CASSFTVGSLQYF
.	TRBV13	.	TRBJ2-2	TGTGCCAGCAGCTTAGAGGGGACCGGGGAGCTGTTTTTT	CASSLEGTGELFF
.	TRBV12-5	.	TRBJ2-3	TGTGCTAGTGGTTTGGTGACAGGCTTCGGGTATTTT	CASGLVTGFGYF
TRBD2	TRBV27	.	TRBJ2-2	TGTGCCAGCAGTTTAAGGCGGGGGGGCGCGAACACCGGGGAGCTGTTTTTT	CASSLRRGGANTGELFF
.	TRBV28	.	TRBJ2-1	TGTGCCAGCAGTTTAGCCCCTATCCACTACAATGAGCAGTTCTTC	CASSLAPIHYNEQFF
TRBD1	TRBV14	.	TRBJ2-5	TGTGCCAGCAGCCCCACAGGGGTAAGGGGGACCCAGTACTTC	CASSPTGVRGTQYF
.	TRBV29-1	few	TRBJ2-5	TGCAGCGGGGGCCTGGGGGAGGCGGAGACCCAGTACTTC	CSGGLGEAETQYF
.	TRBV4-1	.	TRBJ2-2	TGCGCCAGCAGCCAAGATACACTAGCCCCTTCCACCGGGGAGCTGTTTTTT	CASSQDTLAPSTGELFF
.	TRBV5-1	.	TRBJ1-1	TGCGCCAGCGGTCAAGACGGGGGCACTGAAGCTTTCTTT	CASGQDGGTEAFF
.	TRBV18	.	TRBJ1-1	TGTGCCAGCTCGCAGGCGGGGAGTTGGAACACTGAAGCTTTCTTT	CASSQAGSWNTEAFF
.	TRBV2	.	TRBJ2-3	TGTGCCAGCCACAGGACATTTCTGGATACGCAGTATTTT	CASHRTFLDTQYF
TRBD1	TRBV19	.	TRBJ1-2	TGTGCCAGTAGCCTCGGGACAGCTTTCTATGGCTACACCTTC	CASSLGTAFYGYTF
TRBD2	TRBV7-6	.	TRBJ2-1	TGTGCCAGCAGCTTAGACTGGAGCGGGAGCCACCCGGGGAATGAGCAGTTCTTC	CASSLDWSGSHPGNEQFF
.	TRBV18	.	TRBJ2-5	TGTGCCAGCACGCGGGGGACACAAGAGACCCAGTACTTC	CASTRGTQETQYF
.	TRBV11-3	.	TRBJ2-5	TGTGCCAGCAGGCGGACTATAGGAGAGACCCAGTACTTC	CASRRTIGETQYF
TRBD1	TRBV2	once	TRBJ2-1	TGTGCCAGCAGTACCCGACAGGGTCGCTCCTACAATGAGCAGTTCTTC	CASSTRQGRSYNEQFF
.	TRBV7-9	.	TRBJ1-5	TGTGCCAGCAGCTTAGCGGATACAGGGATTAGCAATCAGCCCCAGCATTTT	CASSLADTGISNQPQHF
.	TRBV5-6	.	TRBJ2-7	TGTGCCAGCAGCTCAGACAGGAAGTTCGAGCAGTACTTC	CASSSDRKFEQYF
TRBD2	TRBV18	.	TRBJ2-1	TGTGCCAGCTCACACACTAGCGGGGGGGCCTCTGAGCAGTTCTTC	CASSHTSGGASEQFF
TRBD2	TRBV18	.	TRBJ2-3	TGTGCCAGCTCACCCCTTCTAGCGGCTACTAGCACAGATACGCAGTATTTT	CASSPLLAATSTDTQYF
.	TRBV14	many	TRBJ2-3	TGTGCCAGCTCGCCAGGGTCCACAGATACGCAGTATTTT	CASSPGSTDTQYF
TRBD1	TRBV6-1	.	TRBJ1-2	TGTGCCAGCAGTGAATTTAGGGACAGAGGCTACACCTTC	CASSEFRDRGYTF
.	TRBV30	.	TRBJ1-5	TGTGCCTGGAGCGGGTACAATAGCAATCAGCCCCAGCATTTT	CAWSGYNSNQPQHF
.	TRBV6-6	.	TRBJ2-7	TGTGCCACCTTCACAGGGAATTCCTACGAGCAGTACTTC	CATFTGNSYEQYF
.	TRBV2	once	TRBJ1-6	TGTGCTACCAAAAGGGGCAATGTGAATTCACCCCTCCACTTT	CATKRGNVNSPLHF
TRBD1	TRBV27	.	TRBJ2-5	TGTGCCAGCACCAGGACAGGGGGAGAGACCCAGTACTTC	CASTRTGGETQYF
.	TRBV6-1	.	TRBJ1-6	TGTGCCAGCGAACTCGAACGCGGTAATTCACCCCTCCACTTT	CASELERGNSPLHF
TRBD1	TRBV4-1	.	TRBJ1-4	TGCGCCAGCAGCCAGCAACAACAGGGGGCGGGTGAAAAACTGTTTTTT	CASSQQQQGAGEKLFF
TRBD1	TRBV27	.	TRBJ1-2	TGTGCCAGCAGTGAGACTCCGGGACAGGGGGCGTTTGGCTACACCTTC	CASSETPGQGAFGYTF
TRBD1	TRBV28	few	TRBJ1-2	TGTGCCAGCAGTGTACCCAGGACAGGGAGTTGGTACACCTTC	CASSVPRTGSWYTF
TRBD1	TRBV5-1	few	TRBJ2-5	TGCGCCAGCAGCCCTCGGGACAGGCCTAGGGAGACCCAGTACTTC	CASSPRDRPRETQYF
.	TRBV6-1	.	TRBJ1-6	TGTGCCAGCAGTATAGACAGACCACGGTATTCACCCCTCCACTTT	CASSIDRPRYSPLHF
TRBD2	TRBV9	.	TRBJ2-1	TGTGCCAGCAGCGTATTGGGGTCGGGAGGGGGCTCCTACAATGAGCAGTTCTTC	CASSVLGSGGGSYNEQFF
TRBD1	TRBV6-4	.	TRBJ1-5	TGTGCCAGCAGCCCAGGGGGAGGCCAGCCCCAGCATTTT	CASSPGGGQPQHF
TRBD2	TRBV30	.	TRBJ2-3	TGTGCCTGGAGTCTAGCGGGAGTAGATAGGACAGATACGCAGTATTTT	CAWSLAGVDRTDTQYF
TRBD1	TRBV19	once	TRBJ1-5	TGTGCCAGTAGTAGGACAGGTCGAAATCAGCCCCAGCATTTT	CASSRTGRNQPQHF
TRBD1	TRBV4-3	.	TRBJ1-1	TGCGCCAGCAGAGGGGACAGGGGTATTCGCGCCACTGAAGCTTTCTTT	CASRGDRGIRATEAFF
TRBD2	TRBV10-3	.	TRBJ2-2	TGTGCCATCAGTGTCGTAGCGGGAGCCGGGGAGCTGTTTTTT	CAISVVAGAGELFF
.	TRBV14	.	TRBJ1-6	TGTGCCAGCAGCCTATCGGGGGGACTTGGTTTAGCACCCCTCCACTTT	CASSLSGGLGLAPLHF
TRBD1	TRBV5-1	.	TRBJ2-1	TGCGCCAGCAGCAGGGGACAGATGACCTACAATGAGCAGTTCTTC	CASSRGQMTYNEQFF
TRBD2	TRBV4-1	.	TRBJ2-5	TGCGCCAGCAGCCCCCTCGGACTAGCGGGGAGCGGCCAGTACTTC	CASSPLGLAGSGQYF
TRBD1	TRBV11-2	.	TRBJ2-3	TGTGCCAGCAGCTTAGACCGGGGGACAGGGCTGGCAGATACGCAGTATTTT	CASSLDRGTGLADTQYF
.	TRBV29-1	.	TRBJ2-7	TGCAGCGCCGGCCCAGGCTCCTCCTACGAGCAGTACTTC	CSAGPGSSYEQYF
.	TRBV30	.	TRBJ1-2	TGTGCCTGGAGTGTATGGCCAGGGAACTATGGCTACACCTTC	CAWSVWPGNYGYTF
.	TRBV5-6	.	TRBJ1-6	TGTGCCAGCAGTTTATATGAGGCTCGGAGTAATTCACCCCTCCACTTT	CASSLYEARSNSPLHF
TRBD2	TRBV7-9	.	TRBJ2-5	TGTGCCAGCAACACCCTAGCGGGGGTTGAGACCCAGTACTTC	CASNTLAGVETQYF
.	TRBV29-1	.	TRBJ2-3	TGCAGCGTTGATTTCTTCACAGATACGCAGTATTTT	CSVDFFTDTQYF
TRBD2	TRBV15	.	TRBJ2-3	TGTGCCACCTCCCCGGGGGGAAGTACAGATACGCAGTATTTT	CATSPGGSTDTQYF
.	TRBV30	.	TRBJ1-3	TGTGCCTGGATTAGTCGGGTTCAAAACACCATATATTTT	CAWISRVQNTIYF
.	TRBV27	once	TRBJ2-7	TGTGCCAGCAGTTTATTAGCCCCATATTTTTCCCGGACTAATACCTACGAGCAGTACTTC	CASSLLAPYFSRTNTYEQYF
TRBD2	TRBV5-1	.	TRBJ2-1	TGCGCCAGCAGCCCGGAGCTCGGGGCTAGCGGGGGGGCGGGTGAGCAGTTCTTC	CASSPELGASGGAGEQFF
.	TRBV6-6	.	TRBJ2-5	TGTGCCAGCACTATCGACGGGTACCAAGAGACCCAGTACTTC	CASTIDGYQETQYF